Reported below is one TCR beta chain. Assay used: immunoSEQ multiplex PCR; TCRdb lists only in-frame clones, some missing. The sample carries about 260,000 clones, approximately 90% recorded once. Trimming removed 3 bases from V and 5 bases from J; junction bases left unmatched: 9. Germline V gene data show CDR1 as MNHNY and CDR2 as SVGAGI (reference sequence). The CDR3 is 15 amino acids. The sample belongs to a study of blood T cell repertoires in COVID-19. On the study more broadly: T cells, B-cell-depleted T cells, or PBMCs supplied cDNA or gDNA.

The rearrangement joins TRBV6-6 to TRBJ2-7, with 8 bases lining up with TRBD2. The receptor's source is a man in his late teens or twenties with active or convalescent COVID-19. The sequenced sample consisted of peripheral blood. CDR3 sequence reads: CASSYNGGESHEQYF. In nucleotides, the CDR3 is TGTGCCAGCAGTTATAACGGGGGGGAAAGCCACGAGCAGTACTTC.